The clone carrying this T cell receptor (beta chain) was seen repeatedly, ten times or more. Germline CDR1 reads SQVTM; CDR2 reads ANQGSEA. The CDR3 is 14 amino acids. Between the trimmed V and J ends, which lost 6 bases and 4 bases, there was a span of 17 bases. MiXCR was run by TCRdb on the multiplex PCR reads, yielding one entry per CDR3 protein. The sample has approximately 230,000 distinct CDR3 sequences; approximately 36% are singletons. This sample is part of a study of breast tumors, draining lymph nodes, adjacent tissues. Breast cancer patients provided tissue from their axillary draining lymph nodes.

The chain is built from TRBV29-1 and TRBJ2-3, with D possibly TRBD2 on 7 matching bases. The TCR sequence derives from a female donor with breast cancer. Some clones in this sample may be carry-over from other donors' samples. Sequenced: axillary lymph node tissue. The CDR3 sequence: CSVGGGGPADTQYF. In DNA form, the CDR3 reads TGCAGCGTGGGAGGGGGGGGGCCTGCAGATACGCAGTATTTT.